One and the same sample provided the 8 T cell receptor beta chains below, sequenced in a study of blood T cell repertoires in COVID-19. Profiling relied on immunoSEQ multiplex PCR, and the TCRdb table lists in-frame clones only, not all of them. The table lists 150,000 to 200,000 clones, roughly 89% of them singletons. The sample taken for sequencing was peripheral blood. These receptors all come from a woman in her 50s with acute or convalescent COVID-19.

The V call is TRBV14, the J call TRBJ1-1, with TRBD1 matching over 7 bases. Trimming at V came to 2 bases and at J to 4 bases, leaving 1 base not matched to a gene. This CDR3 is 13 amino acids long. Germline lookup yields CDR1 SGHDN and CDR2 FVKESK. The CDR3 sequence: CASSQNRGTEAFF. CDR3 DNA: TGTGCCAGCAGCCAAAACAGGGGCACTGAAGCTTTCTTT.

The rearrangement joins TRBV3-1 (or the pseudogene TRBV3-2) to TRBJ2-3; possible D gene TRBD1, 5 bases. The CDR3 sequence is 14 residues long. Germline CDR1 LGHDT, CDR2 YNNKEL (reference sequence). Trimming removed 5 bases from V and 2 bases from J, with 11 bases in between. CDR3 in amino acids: CASSFGQITDTQYF. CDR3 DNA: TGTGCCAGCAGCTTCGGACAAATCACAGATACGCAGTATTTT.

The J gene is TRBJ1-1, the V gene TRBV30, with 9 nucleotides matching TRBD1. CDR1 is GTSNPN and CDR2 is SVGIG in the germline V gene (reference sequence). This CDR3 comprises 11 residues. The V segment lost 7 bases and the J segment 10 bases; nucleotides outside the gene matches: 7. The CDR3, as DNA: TGTGCCTTGGGACAGGGAAGGGTAGCTTTCTTT. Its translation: CALGQGRVAFF.

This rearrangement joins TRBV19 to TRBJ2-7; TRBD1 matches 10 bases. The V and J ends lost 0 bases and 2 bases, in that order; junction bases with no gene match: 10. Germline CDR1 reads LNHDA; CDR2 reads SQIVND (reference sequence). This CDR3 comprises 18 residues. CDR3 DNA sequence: TGTGCCAGTAGTATAGATCACCCCAGACAGGGGGCCCCCTACGAGCAGTACTTC. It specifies CASSIDHPRQGAPYEQYF.

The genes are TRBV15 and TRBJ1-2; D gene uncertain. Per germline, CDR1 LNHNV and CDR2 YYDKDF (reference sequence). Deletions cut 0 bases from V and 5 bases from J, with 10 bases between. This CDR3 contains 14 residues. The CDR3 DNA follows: TGTGCCACCAGCAGAGAGACCAGCGTATATGGCTACACCTTC. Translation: CATSRETSVYGYTF.

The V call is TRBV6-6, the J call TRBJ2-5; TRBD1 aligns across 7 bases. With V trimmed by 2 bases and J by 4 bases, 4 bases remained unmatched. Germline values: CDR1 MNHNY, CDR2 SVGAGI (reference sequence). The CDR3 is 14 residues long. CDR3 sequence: CASSYRTGLETQYF. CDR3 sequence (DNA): TGTGCCAGCAGTTACAGGACAGGACTAGAGACCCAGTACTTC.

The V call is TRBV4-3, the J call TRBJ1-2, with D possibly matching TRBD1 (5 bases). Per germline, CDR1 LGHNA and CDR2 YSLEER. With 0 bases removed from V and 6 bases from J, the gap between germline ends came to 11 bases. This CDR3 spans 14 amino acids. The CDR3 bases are TGCGCCAGCAGCCAAGATCTCGGGGGTAATGGCTACACCTTC. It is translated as CASSQDLGGNGYTF.

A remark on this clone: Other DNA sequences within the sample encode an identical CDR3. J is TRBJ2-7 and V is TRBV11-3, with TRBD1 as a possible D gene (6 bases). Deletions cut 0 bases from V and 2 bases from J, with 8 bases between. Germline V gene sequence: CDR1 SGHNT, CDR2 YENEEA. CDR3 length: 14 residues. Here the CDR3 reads CASSLDTGTYEQYF. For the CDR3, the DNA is TGTGCCAGCAGCTTAGACACAGGGACCTACGAGCAGTACTTC.